This TCR beta chain derives from a study of shared clonotypes between healthy human individuals. The CDR3 length is 13 residues. From germline, CDR1 is MNHNY and CDR2 SVGAGI (reference sequence). The junction had 9 bases not matched to a gene; V was cut back by 7 bases and J by 10 bases. Assay used: immunoSEQ multiplex PCR; TCRdb lists only in-frame clones, some missing. The data show more than 2 million clones, approximately 96% seen once. The sequenced material came from naive CD4+ T cells sorted from blood. Subset noted: CD45RA+ positively selected. The sequence was obtained from a man between 18 and 29 years old in good health. The V call is TRBV6-6, the J call TRBJ2-1, with TRBD2 identical over 8 bases. CDR3 region: CASTGRGAREQFF. For the CDR3, the DNA is TGTGCCAGCACCGGGCGGGGGGCTCGGGAGCAGTTCTTC.